This is a list of T cell receptor beta chains from one sample in a study of OX40 agonist ivuxolimab in advanced cancers. Clones were sequenced by immunoSEQ multiplex PCR, and TCRdb holds only the in-frame ones, with some missing. The repertoire consists of more than 65,000 clones, with roughly 85% occurring once and the leading ten covering approximately 0.81%. The input for sequencing was CD4+ or CD8+ T cells sorted from blood, taken in a trial of the OX40 agonist ivuxolimab. The source is an adult with an advanced solid tumor such as melanoma, head and neck, liver or kidney cancer. Both conserved end residues are part of each CDR3. D genes are given only for firm matches. Clone size is given for some rows only: seen once, a few or many times, or a class if the clone is expanded.

J | D | V | size | CDR3 | DNA
TRBJ2-2 | - | TRBV30 | few | CAWTGGVANTGELFF | TGTGCCTGGACGGGCGGGGTCGCGAACACCGGGGAGCTGTTTTTT
TRBJ2-1 | - | TRBV5-8 | - | CASSLEGARHNEQFF | TGTGCCAGCAGCTTGGAAGGGGCGAGGCACAATGAGCAGTTCTTC
TRBJ2-7 | TRBD2 | TRBV7-2 | once | CASSLSGSSYEQYF | TGTGCCAGCAGCTTAAGCGGGAGCTCCTACGAGCAGTACTTC
TRBJ2-7 | TRBD2 | TRBV5-1 | - | CASTLTSGSGEQYF | TGCGCCAGCACCCTAACTAGCGGGAGTGGCGAGCAGTACTTC
TRBJ1-2 | TRBD1 | TRBV10-3 | once | CAISESGTGGIYGYTF | TGTGCCATCAGTGAGTCAGGAACAGGGGGCATCTATGGCTACACCTTC
TRBJ2-7 | - | TRBV19 | - | CASSPAGTGLYEQYF | TGTGCCAGTAGTCCGGCCGGGACGGGACTCTACGAGCAGTACTTC
TRBJ2-3 | - | TRBV28 | - | CATGGGGRTDTQYF | TGTGCCACCGGAGGGGGGGGGCGCACAGATACGCAGTATTTT
TRBJ2-1 | TRBD1 | TRBV5-1 | once | CASSLFGTGGYNEQFF | TGCGCCAGCAGCTTGTTTGGGACAGGGGGTTACAATGAGCAGTTCTTC
TRBJ2-5 | - | TRBV5-1 | - | CASSLAGYQETQYF | TGCGCCAGCAGCTTGGCGGGGTACCAAGAGACCCAGTACTTC
TRBJ1-1 | - | TRBV5-1 | - | CASSPNFSETEAFF | TGCGCCAGCAGCCCCAATTTTTCCGAAACTGAAGCTTTCTTT
TRBJ1-4 | - | TRBV7-2 | - | CASSSGTETEKLFF | TGTGCCAGCAGCTCCGGGACTGAAACCGAAAAACTGTTTTTT
TRBJ1-2 | - | TRBV28 | - | CASSTPGVGDYGYTF | TGTGCCAGCAGTACCCCAGGGGTTGGGGACTATGGCTACACCTTC
TRBJ1-3 | - | TRBV30 | - | CAWSGSSGNTIYF | TGTGCCTGGAGTGGATCCTCTGGAAACACCATATATTTT
TRBJ1-6 | TRBD1 | TRBV5-1 | - | CASSPMATGEGSPLHF | TGCGCCAGCAGCCCAATGGCGACAGGGGAAGGTTCACCCCTCCACTTT
TRBJ1-1 | - | TRBV5-4 | - | CASSLGGLTVRIDLRF | TGTGCCAGCAGTCTCGGGGGGCTTACAGTGCGAATTGATCTCCGGTTT
TRBJ2-5 | TRBD2 | TRBV6-4 | - | CASSDSMLAGGLETQYF | TGTGCCAGCAGTGACTCGATGCTAGCGGGAGGGCTAGAGACCCAGTACTTC
TRBJ2-6 | - | TRBV14 | - | CASSHDGLLRSGANVLTF | TGTGCCAGCAGCCATGACGGACTGTTACGCTCTGGGGCCAACGTCCTGACTTTC
TRBJ1-5 | - | TRBV4-1 | - | CASSQDSNVGQPQHF | TGCGCCAGCAGCCAAGATTCAAACGTAGGTCAGCCCCAGCATTTT
TRBJ2-5 | - | TRBV11-3 | - | CASSLAGTQYF | TGTGCCAGCAGCTTAGCTGGGACCCAGTACTTC
TRBJ2-1 | TRBD2 | TRBV9 | - | CASSRERERAYNEQFF | TGTGCCAGCAGCCGAGAGCGGGAGAGGGCCTACAATGAGCAGTTCTTC
TRBJ1-2 | - | TRBV7-6 | - | CASSFGSNYGYTF | TGTGCCAGCAGCTTCGGGTCTAACTATGGCTACACCTTC
TRBJ1-2 | - | TRBV5-4 | few | CASSFAGMGGYTF | TGTGCCAGCAGCTTTGCAGGGATGGGTGGCTACACCTTC
TRBJ2-2 | - | TRBV6-5 | - | CASSYHASGELFF | TGTGCCAGCAGTTATCACGCCTCCGGGGAGCTGTTTTTT
TRBJ2-7 | - | TRBV7-2 | - | CASSSQGSGEQYF | TGTGCCAGCAGCTCACAGGGATCTGGAGAGCAGTACTTC
TRBJ1-5 | - | TRBV4-2 | - | CASSQDSPTNQPQHF | TGTGCCAGCAGCCAAGATTCCCCGACCAATCAGCCCCAGCATTTT
TRBJ2-5 | - | TRBV16 | - | CASSQSRGGETQYF | TGTGCCAGCAGCCAATCCAGGGGTGGTGAGACCCAGTACTTC
TRBJ1-5 | - | TRBV6-1 | - | CASSVWGSENQPQHF | TGTGCCAGCAGTGTCTGGGGGAGCGAGAATCAGCCCCAGCATTTT
TRBJ2-7 | - | TRBV6-5 | - | CASRSRASSYEQYF | TGTGCCAGCAGATCCAGAGCGAGCTCCTACGAGCAGTACTTC
TRBJ2-7 | TRBD2 | TRBV7-8 | - | CASSHRRAGGDEQYF | TGTGCCAGCAGCCACCGGAGGGCGGGGGGAGACGAGCAGTACTTC
TRBJ1-1 | - | TRBV5-1 | - | CASSLRGDWTEAFF | TGCGCCAGCAGCTTGAGGGGGGATTGGACTGAAGCTTTCTTT
TRBJ2-7 | - | TRBV5-6 | - | CASSLAQIYEQYF | TGTGCCAGCAGCTTGGCGCAGATCTACGAGCAGTACTTC
TRBJ1-1 | TRBD1 | TRBV7-2 | - | CASSLAGTGGTEAFF | TGTGCCAGCAGCTTAGCGGGGACAGGGGGGACTGAAGCTTTCTTT
TRBJ2-5 | - | TRBV5-1 | - | CASSLSSDLRETQYF | TGCGCCAGCAGCTTGAGTAGCGACTTAAGAGAGACCCAGTACTTC
TRBJ2-2 | TRBD1 | TRBV2 | - | CASSRQGTGELFF | TGTGCCAGCAGTCGACAGGGAACCGGGGAGCTGTTTTTT
TRBJ1-2 | - | TRBV19 | - | CASSRQINGYTF | TGTGCCAGCTCCAGACAGATAAATGGCTACACCTTC
TRBJ1-4 | - | TRBV5-1 | - | CASSLTANEKLFF | TGCGCCAGCAGCTTGACAGCGAATGAAAAACTGTTTTTT
TRBJ2-5 | - | TRBV6-1 | - | CASSERGQETQYF | TGTGCCAGCAGTGAGAGGGGCCAAGAGACCCAGTACTTC
TRBJ2-5 | TRBD1 | TRBV19 | - | CASSPGQFAETQYF | TGTGCCAGTAGTCCGGGACAGTTTGCAGAGACCCAGTACTTC
TRBJ2-5 | TRBD1 | TRBV5-1 | - | CASGTAQETQYF | TGCGCCAGCGGGACAGCACAAGAGACCCAGTACTTC
TRBJ1-1 | - | TRBV7-9 | - | CASSKLKSLTEAFF | TGTGCCAGCAGCAAACTTAAAAGCCTCACTGAAGCTTTCTTT
TRBJ1-2 | - | TRBV6-5 | - | CASRWTGAREGYTF | TGTGCCAGCAGATGGACGGGGGCGAGGGAGGGCTACACCTTC
TRBJ2-4 | - | TRBV6-1 | - | CASSEVGMGKNIQYF | TGTGCCAGCAGTGAAGTGGGGATGGGCAAAAACATTCAGTACTTC
TRBJ1-5 | - | TRBV6-1 | - | CASSGRTVNSNQPQHF | TGTGCCAGCAGTGGACGGACGGTTAATAGCAATCAGCCCCAGCATTTT
TRBJ2-7 | TRBD1 | TRBV10-1 | once | CASSPGQAYEQYF | TGCGCCAGCAGCCCCGGACAGGCCTACGAGCAGTACTTC
TRBJ1-6 | - | TRBV6-5 | - | CASRSTEYSPLHF | TGTGCCAGCAGGTCGACAGAGTATTCACCCCTCCACTTT
TRBJ1-5 | - | TRBV6-5 | - | CASSPGTLSNQPQHF | TGTGCCAGCAGTCCAGGGACACTTAGCAATCAGCCCCAGCATTTT
TRBJ2-4 | TRBD1 | TRBV11-3 | - | CASSSGTGGSKNIQYF | TGTGCCAGCAGTTCCGGGACAGGGGGTTCTAAAAACATTCAGTACTTC
TRBJ2-2 | TRBD1 | TRBV2 | - | CASSGQGWNTGELFF | TGTGCCAGCAGCGGACAGGGATGGAACACCGGGGAGCTGTTTTTT
TRBJ2-5 | TRBD2 | TRBV7-9 | - | CASSLSRTSGSEETQYF | TGTGCCAGCAGCTTGAGTAGGACTAGCGGGAGTGAGGAGACCCAGTACTTC
TRBJ2-2 | - | TRBV29-1 | once | CSAAAPQGRELFF | TGCAGCGCCGCGGCCCCCCAGGGGCGGGAGCTGTTTTTT
TRBJ2-3 | - | TRBV5-8 | - | CASSLRGTDTQYF | TGTGCCAGCAGCTTGCGGGGCACAGATACGCAGTATTTT